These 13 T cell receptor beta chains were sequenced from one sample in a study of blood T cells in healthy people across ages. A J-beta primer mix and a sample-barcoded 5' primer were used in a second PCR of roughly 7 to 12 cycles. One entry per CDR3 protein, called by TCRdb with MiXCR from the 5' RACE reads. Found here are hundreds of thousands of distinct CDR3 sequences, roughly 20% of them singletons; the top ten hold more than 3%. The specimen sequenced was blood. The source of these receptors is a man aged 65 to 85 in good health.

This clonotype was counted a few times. CDR3 nucleotides: TGCAGTGCTAAATCCCAAAGCGGTTCACCCCTCCACTTT. Its translation: CSAKSQSGSPLHF. The chain joins TRBV20-1 to TRBJ1-6; no definite D call. The CDR3 totals 13 residues. The V end lost 4 bases, the J end lost 9 bases, and 13 bases lay between the germline ends. CDR1 is DFQATT and CDR2 is SNEGSKA in the germline V gene (reference sequence).

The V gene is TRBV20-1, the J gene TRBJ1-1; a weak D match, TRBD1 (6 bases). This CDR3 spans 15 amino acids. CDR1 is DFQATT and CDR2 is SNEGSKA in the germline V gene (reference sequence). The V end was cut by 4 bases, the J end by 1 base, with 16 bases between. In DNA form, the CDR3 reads TGCAGTGCTATCCCCACGGGGGCTCCGAACACTGAAGCTTTCTTT. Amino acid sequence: CSAIPTGAPNTEAFF.

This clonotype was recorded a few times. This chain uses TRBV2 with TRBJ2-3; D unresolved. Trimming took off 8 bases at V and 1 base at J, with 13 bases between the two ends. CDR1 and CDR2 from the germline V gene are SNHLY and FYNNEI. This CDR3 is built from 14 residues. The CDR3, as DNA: TGTGCCAGCTCGGGCGGTGGGGGCACAGATACGCAGTATTTT. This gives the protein CASSGGGGTDTQYF.

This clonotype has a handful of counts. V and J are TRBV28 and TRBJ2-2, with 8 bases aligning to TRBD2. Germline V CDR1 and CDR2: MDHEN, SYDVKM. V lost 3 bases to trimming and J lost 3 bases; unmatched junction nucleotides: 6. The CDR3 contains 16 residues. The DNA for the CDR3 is TGTGCCAGCAGTTTCTGGGGGACTAGTGACACCGGGGAGCTGTTTTTT. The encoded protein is CASSFWGTSDTGELFF. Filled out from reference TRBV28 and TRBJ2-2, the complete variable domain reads DVKVTQSSRYLVKRTGEKVFLECVQDMDHENMFWYRQDPGLGLRLIYFSYDVKMKEKGDIPEGYSVSREKKERFSLILESASTNQTSMYLCASSFWGTSDTGELFFGEGSRLTVL.

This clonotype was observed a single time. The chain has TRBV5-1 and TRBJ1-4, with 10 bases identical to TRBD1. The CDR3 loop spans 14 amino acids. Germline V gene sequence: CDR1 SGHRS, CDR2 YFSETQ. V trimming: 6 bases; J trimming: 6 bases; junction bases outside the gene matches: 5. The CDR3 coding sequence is TGCGCCAGCACCTCGGGACAGGGGTATGAAAAACTGTTTTTT. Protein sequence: CASTSGQGYEKLFF.

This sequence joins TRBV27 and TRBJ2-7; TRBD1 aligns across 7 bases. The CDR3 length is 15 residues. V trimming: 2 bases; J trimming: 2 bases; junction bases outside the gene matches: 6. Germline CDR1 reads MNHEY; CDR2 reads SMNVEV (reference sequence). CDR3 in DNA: TGTGCCAGCAGTTTAACTACAGGGGCCGCCTACGAGCAGTACTTC. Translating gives CASSLTTGAAYEQYF.

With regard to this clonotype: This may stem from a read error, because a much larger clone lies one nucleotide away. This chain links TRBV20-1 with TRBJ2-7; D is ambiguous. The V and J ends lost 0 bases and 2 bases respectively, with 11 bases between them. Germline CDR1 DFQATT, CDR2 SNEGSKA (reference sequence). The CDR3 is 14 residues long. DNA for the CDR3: TGCAGTGCTAGAGATCACGACACTACCTACGAGCAGTACTTC. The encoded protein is CSARDHDTTYEQYF.

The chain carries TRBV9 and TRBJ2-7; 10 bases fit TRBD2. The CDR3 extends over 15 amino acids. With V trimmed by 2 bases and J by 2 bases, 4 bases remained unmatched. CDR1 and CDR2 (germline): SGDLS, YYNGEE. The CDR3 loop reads CASSVSSGSPYEQYF. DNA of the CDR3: TGTGCCAGCAGCGTGTCTAGCGGGAGCCCCTACGAGCAGTACTTC. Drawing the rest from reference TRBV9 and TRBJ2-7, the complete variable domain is DSGVTQTPKHLITATGQRVTLRCSPRSGDLSVYWYQQSLDQGLQFLIQYYNGEERAKGNILERFSAQQFPDLHSELNLSSLELGDSALYFCASSVSSGSPYEQYFGPGTRLTVT.

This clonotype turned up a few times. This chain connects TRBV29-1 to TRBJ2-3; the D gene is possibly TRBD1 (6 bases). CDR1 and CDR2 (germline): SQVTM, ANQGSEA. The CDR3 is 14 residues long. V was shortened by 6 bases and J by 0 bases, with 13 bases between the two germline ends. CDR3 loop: CSVAVGASTDTQYF. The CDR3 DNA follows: TGCAGCGTCGCGGTGGGGGCGAGCACAGATACGCAGTATTTT.

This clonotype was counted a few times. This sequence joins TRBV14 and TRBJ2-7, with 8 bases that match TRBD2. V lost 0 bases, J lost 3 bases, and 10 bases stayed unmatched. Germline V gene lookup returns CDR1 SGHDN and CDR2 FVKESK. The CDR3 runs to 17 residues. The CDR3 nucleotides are TGTGCCAGCAGCCAAGATCCCCTAACGGCGGGAGGCTACGAGCAGTACTTC. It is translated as CASSQDPLTAGGYEQYF.

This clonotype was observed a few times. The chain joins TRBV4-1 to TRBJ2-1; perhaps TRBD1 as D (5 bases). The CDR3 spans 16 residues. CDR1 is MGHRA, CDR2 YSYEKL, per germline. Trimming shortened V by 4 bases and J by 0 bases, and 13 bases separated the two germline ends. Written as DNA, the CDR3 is TGCGCCAGCAGCCCAAACAGGCGGAGCTCCTACAATGAGCAGTTCTTC. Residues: CASSPNRRSSYNEQFF.

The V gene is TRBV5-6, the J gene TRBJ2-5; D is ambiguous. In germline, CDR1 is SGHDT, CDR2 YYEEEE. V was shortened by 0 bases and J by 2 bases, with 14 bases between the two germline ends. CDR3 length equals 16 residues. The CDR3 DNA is TGTGCCAGCAGCTTGGTGGTTGTACCCAGTCAAGAGACCCAGTACTTC. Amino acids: CASSLVVVPSQETQYF.

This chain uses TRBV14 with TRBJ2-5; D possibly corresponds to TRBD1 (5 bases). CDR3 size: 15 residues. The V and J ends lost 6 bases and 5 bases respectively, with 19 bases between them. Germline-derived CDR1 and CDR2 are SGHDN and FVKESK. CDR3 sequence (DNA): TGTGCCAGCAGTCCAAGAGCAGGGCCCCGGGAGACCCAGTACTTC. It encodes CASSPRAGPRETQYF. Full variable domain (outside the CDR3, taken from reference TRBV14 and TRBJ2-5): EAGVTQFPSHSVIEKGQTVTLRCDPISGHDNLYWYRRVMGKEIKFLLHFVKESKQDESGMPNNRFLAERTGGTYSTLKVQPAELEDSGVYFCASSPRAGPRETQYFGPGTRLLVL.